What follows are 9 T cell receptor beta chains derived from one specimen sequenced in a study of beta chain features in type 1 diabetes. What was sequenced were expressed TCRB transcripts, since all of the isolated RNA had been reverse transcribed. Data came from immunoSEQ multiplex PCR; TCRdb stores just in-frame clones and leaves some out. This sample has roughly 140,000 clones, with 11% found just once. Sequencing used central memory CD4+ T cells from blood. All receptors derive from a man younger than 30 in good health.

This clone was seen a few times. The V gene is TRBV20-1, the J gene TRBJ2-3; weak D call: TRBD2 (5 bases). Germline-derived CDR1 and CDR2 are DFQATT and SNEGSKA (reference sequence). The CDR3 has 11 amino acids. V lost 6 bases to trimming and J lost 6 bases, with 10 bases between them. CDR3 DNA: TGCAGTGCCGAGAGGGCGGATACGCAGTATTTT. Amino acid sequence: CSAERADTQYF.

The J gene is TRBJ1-2, the V gene TRBV30, with 7 bases matching TRBD1. CDR1 GTSNPN and CDR2 SVGIG come from the germline V gene (reference sequence). CDR3 length equals 15 residues. V trimming: 2 bases; J trimming: 9 bases; junction bases outside the gene matches: 15. In nucleotides, the CDR3 is TGTGCCTGGAGTCCCATCTTACGGGACAGTCCCCGCTACACCTTC. Its protein product is CAWSPILRDSPRYTF.

CDR3 sequence (DNA): TGTGCCAGCAGCCCTCAAGGGTCTAGGGCGTCCGGGGAGCTGTTTTTT. Amino acid sequence: CASSPQGSRASGELFF. The genes are TRBV9 and TRBJ2-2; unclear D gene. Looked up from germline, CDR1 is SGDLS and CDR2 is YYNGEE. The V end was cut by 4 bases, the J end by 6 bases, with 19 bases between. This CDR3 has 16 residues. The whole variable domain, filled in from reference TRBV9 and TRBJ2-2, reads DSGVTQTPKHLITATGQRVTLRCSPRSGDLSVYWYQQSLDQGLQFLIQYYNGEERAKGNILERFSAQQFPDLHSELNLSSLELGDSALYFCASSPQGSRASGELFFGEGSRLTVL.

This clone showed up just a few times. The chain has TRBV7-9 and TRBJ2-1; the D gene is possibly TRBD2 (5 bases). The CDR3 contains 12 residues. CDR1 SEHNR and CDR2 FQNEAQ come from the germline V gene (reference sequence). The germline V and J ends were trimmed by 5 bases and 6 bases, with 8 bases remaining between them. This CDR3 is CASSRGGNEQFF. CDR3 DNA sequence: TGTGCCAGCAGCCGAGGAGGCAATGAGCAGTTCTTC.

The V gene is TRBV28, the J gene TRBJ2-5; TRBD1 matches at 7 bases. CDR3 length: 17 residues. Germline lookup yields CDR1 MDHEN and CDR2 SYDVKM. V shed 1 base and J 2 bases; nucleotides not matched to a gene: 10. CDR3 residues: CASSLSARQGRQETQYF. The CDR3 coding sequence is TGTGCCAGCAGTTTATCGGCAAGACAGGGAAGGCAAGAGACCCAGTACTTC.

J is TRBJ1-6 and V is TRBV7-2; D uncertain. From germline, CDR1 is SGHTA and CDR2 FQGNSA. The length of the CDR3 is 13 residues. Deletions cut 2 bases from V and 13 bases from J, with 12 bases between. Here the CDR3 DNA reads TGTGCCAGCAGCTTACATGACTCGCTTCCCCTCCACTTT. Protein sequence: CASSLHDSLPLHF. Based on the CDR3 plus reference TRBV7-2 and TRBJ1-6, the full variable domain is GAGVSQSPSNKVTEKGKDVELRCDPISGHTALYWYRQSLGQGLEFLIYFQGNSAPDKSGLPSDRFSAERTGGSVSTLTIQRTQQEDSAVYLCASSLHDSLPLHFGNGTRLTVT.

The DNA for the CDR3 is TGTGCCAGCAGCGGGCTGAACGCCGGCCCTGCAGAGACCCAGTACTTC. Translation: CASSGLNAGPAETQYF. The gene calls are TRBV9 and TRBJ2-5; no reliable D call. Germline V CDR1 and CDR2: SGDLS, YYNGEE. V was pared by 3 bases and J by 4 bases, with 19 bases between. The CDR3 consists of 16 residues.

This clone was seen a few times. The chain combines TRBV27 with TRBJ1-2, with D possibly TRBD1 on 6 matching bases. The CDR3 extends over 15 amino acids. V lost 5 bases and J 3 bases, leaving 16 bases between the germline ends. The germline CDR1 and CDR2 sequences are MNHEY and SMNVEV (reference sequence). The CDR3: CASSPNWQGHYGYTF. As DNA, the CDR3 is TGTGCCAGCAGTCCGAACTGGCAGGGGCACTATGGCTACACCTTC.

This clone was found a few times. The chain combines TRBV7-2 with TRBJ1-5; 7 nucleotides agree with TRBD1. This CDR3 region has 14 residues. Germline values: CDR1 SGHTA, CDR2 FQGNSA. J was trimmed by 4 bases and V by 5 bases; bases with no gene match: 5. CDR3 coding DNA: TGTGCCAGCAGCGCCATACAGGGGAATCAGCCCCAGCATTTT. Its protein product is CASSAIQGNQPQHF.